This entry describes one TCR beta chain. TCRdb keeps only in-frame clones here, not all; method: immunoSEQ multiplex PCR. The data contain fewer than 120,000 clones, roughly 89% of them singletons. The entry originates in a study of T cell responses to AZD1222 COVID-19 vaccine. Trimming removed 6 bases from V and 8 bases from J, with 16 bases in between. This CDR3 comprises 13 residues. Germline-derived CDR1 and CDR2 are ENHRY and SYGVKD. The source is an adult who received the AZD1222 COVID-19 vaccine. The genes are TRBV10-3 and TRBJ1-2, with D possibly TRBD1 on 5 matching bases. This sample comprised peripheral blood, obtained 28 days after the second AZD1222 dose. Here the CDR3 reads CAISLREGRGYTF. The CDR3 region has the DNA TGTGCCATCAGCCTACGAGAGGGGAGAGGCTACACCTTC.